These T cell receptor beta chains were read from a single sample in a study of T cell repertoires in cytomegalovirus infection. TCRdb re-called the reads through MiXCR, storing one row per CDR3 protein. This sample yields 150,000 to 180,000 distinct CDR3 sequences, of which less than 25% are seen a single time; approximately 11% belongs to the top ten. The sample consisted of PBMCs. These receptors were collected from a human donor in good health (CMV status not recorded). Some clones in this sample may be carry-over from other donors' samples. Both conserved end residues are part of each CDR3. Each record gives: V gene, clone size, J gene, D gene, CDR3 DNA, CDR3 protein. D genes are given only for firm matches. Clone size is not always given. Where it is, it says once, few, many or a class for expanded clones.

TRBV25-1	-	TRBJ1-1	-	TGTGCCAGCAGTGAGTGGGGGCAGATGGGCATGAACACTGAAGCTTTCTTT	CASSEWGQMGMNTEAFF
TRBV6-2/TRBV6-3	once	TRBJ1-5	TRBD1	TGTGCCAGCAGTTTTCCGGACAGGGAGGAGCAGCCCCAGCATTTT	CASSFPDREEQPQHF
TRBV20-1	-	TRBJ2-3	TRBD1	TGCAGTGCTAGCCACGGTCGGGCAAACAGGGGGCGATTCGATACGCAGTATTTT	CSASHGRANRGRFDTQYF
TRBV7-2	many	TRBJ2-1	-	TGTGCCAGCAGCTTAGGGTTGGGCAGCCCGGAGCTCTTC	CASSLGLGSPELF
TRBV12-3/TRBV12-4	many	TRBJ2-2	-	TGTGCCAGCAGTTACCTCACCACCGGGGAGCTGTTTTTT	CASSYLTTGELFF
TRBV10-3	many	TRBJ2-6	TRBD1	TGTGCCATCCATTCCGGGACAGGGGAGAGAGGGGCCAACGTCCTGACTTTC	CAIHSGTGERGANVLTF
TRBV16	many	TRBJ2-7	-	TGTGCCAGCAGCCAAATGTCCATTGGGAACGAGCAGTACTTC	CASSQMSIGNEQYF
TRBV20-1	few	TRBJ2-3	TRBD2	TGCAGTGCTAGAGTATTTTCTAGCGGAATAGGGCTTGATACGCAGTATTTT	CSARVFSSGIGLDTQYF
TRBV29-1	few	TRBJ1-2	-	TGCAGCGTTGACAGCTATGGCTACACCTTC	CSVDSYGYTF
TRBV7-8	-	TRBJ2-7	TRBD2	TGTGCCTGCAGCCCGTTCCGCATCACTAGCGGGTACGAGCAGTACTTC	CACSPFRITSGYEQYF
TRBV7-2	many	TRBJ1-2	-	TGTGCCAGCACCCGCACCCCAGGGACTAACTATGGCTACACCTTC	CASTRTPGTNYGYTF
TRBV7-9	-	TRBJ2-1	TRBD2	TGTGCCAGCAGCTTTGGAGCGGGGGGGCCTAATGAGCAGTTCTTC	CASSFGAGGPNEQFF
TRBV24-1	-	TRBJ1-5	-	TGTGCCACCAGCACCGGAACCTACAGCAATCAGCCCCAGCATTTT	CATSTGTYSNQPQHF
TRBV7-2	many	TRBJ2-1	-	TGTGCCAGCACTAAAATTAGAGGGGCTGAGCAGTTCTTC	CASTKIRGAEQFF
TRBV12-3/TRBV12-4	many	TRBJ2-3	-	TGTGCCAGCAGTTTAGTTGGAGCGGATACGCAGTATTTT	CASSLVGADTQYF
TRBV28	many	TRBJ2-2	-	TGTGCCAGCAGTTACCTAGCAGCGAACACCGGGGAGCTGTTTTTT	CASSYLAANTGELFF
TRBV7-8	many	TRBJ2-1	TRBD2	TGTGCCAGCAGCTTGGGAGTAGCGGGAGGGAATGAGCAGTTCTTC	CASSLGVAGGNEQFF
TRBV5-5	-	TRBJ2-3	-	TGTGCCAGCAGCTTGTCCCCCGGGGTGAGCACAGATACGCAGTATTTT	CASSLSPGVSTDTQYF
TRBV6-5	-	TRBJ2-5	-	TGTGCCAGCAGGCCCCTGGGTTGGGGGGAGAACCAGTACTTC	CASRPLGWGENQYF
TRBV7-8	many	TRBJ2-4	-	TGTGCCAGCAGCTTAGGGGGAACCCCCAAAAACATTCAGTACTTC	CASSLGGTPKNIQYF
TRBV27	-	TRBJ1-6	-	TGTGCCAGCACCCCCCGGGCGGGGCGCCGAACCTCACCCCTCCACTTT	CASTPRAGRRTSPLHF
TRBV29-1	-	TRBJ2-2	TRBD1	TGCAGCGCCGCGGCAGGGGGCAACACCGGGGAGCTGTTTTTT	CSAAAGGNTGELFF
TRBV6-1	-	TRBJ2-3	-	TGTGCCAGCGGTAGGACAGATACGCAGTATTTT	CASGRTDTQYF
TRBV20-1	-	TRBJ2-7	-	TGCAGTGCTAGAGCTCGGGCCGTAGGGGGGTACTCCTACGAGCAGTACTTC	CSARARAVGGYSYEQYF
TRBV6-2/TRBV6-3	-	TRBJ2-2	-	TGTGCCAGCAGCCCCTCCGGGGGTGCGGGCACCGGGGAGCTGTTTTTT	CASSPSGGAGTGELFF
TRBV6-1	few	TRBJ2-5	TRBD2	TGTGCCAGCAGTCATCAAGCGGGGGGGCAGGGGACCCAGTACTTC	CASSHQAGGQGTQYF
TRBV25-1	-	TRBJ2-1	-	TGTGCCAGCAAAAAACAGGTGGGGAATGAGCAGTTCTTC	CASKKQVGNEQFF
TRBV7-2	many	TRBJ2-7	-	TGTGCCAGCACCCCCGGCGGATACTACGAGCAGTACTTC	CASTPGGYYEQYF
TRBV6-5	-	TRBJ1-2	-	TGTGCCAGCAGTCGCACAACATGGGAGCCTTCCCATGGCTACACCTTC	CASSRTTWEPSHGYTF
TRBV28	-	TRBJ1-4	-	TGTGCCAGCAGTAACACGAATGAAAAACTGTTTTTT	CASSNTNEKLFF
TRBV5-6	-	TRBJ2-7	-	TGTGCCAGCAGCTTGGGGTCCGCCGAGCAGTACTTC	CASSLGSAEQYF
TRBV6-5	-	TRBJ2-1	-	TGTGCCAGCAGTTATGGGGTGGGGCTGGTTGAGCAGTTCTTC	CASSYGVGLVEQFF
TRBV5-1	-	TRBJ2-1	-	TGCGCCAGCAGCTTGGATCCGCCCGGGGGGCGACTTTCCTACAATGAGCAGTTCTTC	CASSLDPPGGRLSYNEQFF
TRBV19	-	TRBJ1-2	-	TGTGCCAGTTGGGGAAATGGCTACACCTTC	CASWGNGYTF
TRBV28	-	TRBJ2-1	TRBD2	TGTGCCAGCAAACTAGCGGGAGATAACAATGAGCAGTTCTTC	CASKLAGDNNEQFF
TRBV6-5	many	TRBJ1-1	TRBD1	TGTGCCAGCAGTCGACGGGACAGCAGAGTTGCGAACACTGAAGCTTTCTTT	CASSRRDSRVANTEAFF
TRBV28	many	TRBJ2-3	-	TGTGCCAGCAGTTTAGGACCCCCACCAGATACGCAGTATTTT	CASSLGPPPDTQYF
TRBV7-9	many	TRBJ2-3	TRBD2	TGTGCCAGCAGTCCACCCCCCCGACTAGCGGGAGTTCAACCAAAACAGTATTTT	CASSPPPRLAGVQPKQYF
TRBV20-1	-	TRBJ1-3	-	TGCAGTGCTAGAAAGGCGGATGTCCAAAGCTCTGGAAACACCATATATTTT	CSARKADVQSSGNTIYF
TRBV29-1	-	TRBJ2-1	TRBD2	TGCAGCGTTCGGACTAGCGGGAGGGGGACCTACAATGAGCAGTTCTTC	CSVRTSGRGTYNEQFF
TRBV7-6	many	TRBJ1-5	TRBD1	TGTGCCAGCAGTCCGGGACAGGGGGGGTATAGCAATCAGCCCCAGCATTTT	CASSPGQGGYSNQPQHF
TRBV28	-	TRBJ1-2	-	TGTGCCAGCAGTTTACTGCAACAATCCCACCTTCGCTATGACTACACCTTC	CASSLLQQSHLRYDYTF
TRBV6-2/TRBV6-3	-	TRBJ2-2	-	TGTGCCAGCAGTGATCCTACGGGGAACACCGGGGAGCTGTTTTTT	CASSDPTGNTGELFF
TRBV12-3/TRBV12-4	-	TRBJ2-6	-	TGTGCCAGCAGGATATCTGGGGCCAACGTCCTGACTTTC	CASRISGANVLTF
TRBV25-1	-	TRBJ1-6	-	TGTGCCAGCAGTGAAGGCGAGTCACCCCTCCACTTT	CASSEGESPLHF
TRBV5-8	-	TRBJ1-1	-	TGTGCCAGCAGCCGAGGACAGATTTGGTCGGCAGCTTTCTTT	CASSRGQIWSAAFF
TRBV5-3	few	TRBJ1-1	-	TGTGCCAGCAGCTTGAGTAACGGACCTATGAACACTGAAGCTTTCTTT	CASSLSNGPMNTEAFF